This entry lists 8 T cell receptor beta chains sequenced from one sample in a study of quantifying T cell responses using KT2 cells. Study at large: TCR alpha and beta constant-region primers primed reverse transcription of RNA.

A single-stranded UMI oligo with SP2 sequence was ligated to cDNA 3' ends. First-round PCR used approximately 4 cycles and beta primers RC1.1 and RC1.2 covering TRBC1 and TRBC2. TCRdb reprocessed the UMI-ligation and nested PCR reads with MiXCR, giving one entry per CDR3 protein. The sample has around 56,000 distinct CDR3 sequences; more than 9% are singletons. Source material: PBMCs spiked with cells of the T cell clone KT2. The origin of the receptors is a human donor.

The V and J genes are TRBV2 and TRBJ2-1; D perhaps matches TRBD1 (5 bases). This CDR3 has 13 residues. Trimming removed 2 bases from V and 3 bases from J, with 5 bases in between. From germline, CDR1 is SNHLY and CDR2 FYNNEI. CDR3 sequence: CASSERGYNEQFF. CDR3 DNA sequence: TGTGCCAGCAGTGAAAGGGGCTACAATGAGCAGTTCTTC.

This clonotype was found many times. The CDR3 reads CASSPIRGGAYNEQFF. CDR3 coding DNA: TGTGCCAGCAGCCCGATCAGAGGGGGGGCCTACAATGAGCAGTTCTTC. The chain uses TRBV5-4 and TRBJ2-1, with D possibly being TRBD2 (7 bases). The CDR3 has 16 amino acids. In germline, CDR1 is SGHNT, CDR2 YYREEE (reference sequence). V shed 4 bases and J shed 2 bases, with 16 bases lying between them.

There are a few counts of this clonotype. The genes are TRBV7-8 and TRBJ2-3; 7 bases match TRBD2. The germline V gene encodes CDR1 SGHVS and CDR2 FQNEAQ. The V and J ends lost 5 bases and 2 bases, in that order; junction bases with no gene match: 4. The CDR3 runs 14 residues. CDR3 nucleotides: TGTGCCAGCAGCCGGGACTACGACACAGATACGCAGTATTTT. Protein sequence: CASSRDYDTDTQYF. The full variable domain, rest sourced from reference TRBV7-8 and TRBJ2-3, is GAGVSQSPRYKVAKRGQDVALRCDPISGHVSLFWYQQALGQGPEFLTYFQNEAQLDKSGLPSDRFFAERPEGSVSTLKIQRTQQEDSAVYLCASSRDYDTDTQYFGPGTRLTVL.

J is TRBJ2-5 and V is TRBV19; tentatively, D is TRBD2 (6 bases). Germline assignment: CDR1 LNHDA and CDR2 SQIVND (reference sequence). This CDR3 region has 17 residues. Trimming took off 8 bases at V and 1 base at J, with 23 bases between the two ends. This CDR3 reads CASFKWRAHRFQETQYF. The CDR3 region has the DNA TGTGCCAGTTTTAAGTGGAGGGCCCACCGATTCCAAGAGACCCAGTACTTC.

This sequence joins TRBV24-1 and TRBJ2-2, with no clear D. Per germline, CDR1 KGHDR and CDR2 SFDVKD. The CDR3 is 13 residues long. With 9 bases removed from V and 0 bases from J, the gap between germline ends came to 7 bases. The CDR3 sequence is CATRDTNTGELFF. CDR3 in DNA: TGTGCCACCCGAGATACGAACACCGGGGAGCTGTTTTTT.

A few counts support this clonotype. The J gene is TRBJ2-1, the V gene TRBV20-1; weak D call: TRBD1 (5 bases). The CDR3 is made up of 13 amino acids. V was trimmed by 7 bases and J by 9 bases, leaving 19 bases between them. Looked up from germline, CDR1 is DFQATT and CDR2 is SNEGSKA (reference sequence). The chain's CDR3 is CSEQRGSLVEQFF. The DNA of the CDR3 is TGCAGTGAACAAAGGGGTAGCTTAGTTGAGCAGTTCTTC.

This clonotype occurred a few times. Written as DNA, the CDR3 is TGTGCCAGCAGTGAAAGGGGGGGATCCCCTAATGAAAAACTGTTTTTT. This codes for CASSERGGSPNEKLFF. The rearrangement links TRBV2 to TRBJ1-4; possibly TRBD1 for D (6 bases). The CDR3 length is 16 residues. Trimming cost V 2 bases and J 3 bases, with 13 bases left between them. Looked up from germline, CDR1 is SNHLY and CDR2 is FYNNEI.

This clonotype was seen many times. The chain links TRBV19 to TRBJ1-5, with D unclear. Between the trimmed V and J ends, which lost 9 bases and 0 bases, there was a span of 15 bases. Germline loops: CDR1 LNHDA, CDR2 SQIVND (reference sequence). The CDR3 sequence is 15 residues long. CDR3 nucleotide sequence: TGTGCCAGCGATCCTGGGCAGGTTAGCAATCAGCCCCAGCATTTT. Translation gives CASDPGQVSNQPQHF.